Each of the 25 T cell receptor beta chains below was sequenced from the same sample in a study of blood T cell repertoires in COVID-19. Sequencing was performed with immunoSEQ multiplex PCR; in TCRdb, only in-frame clones are kept and a portion is missing. The sample has 100,000 to 150,000 clones, over 85% seen once. What was sequenced was peripheral blood. The receptors were sampled from a man aged 60 to 69 with COVID-19, enrolled during active disease.

The chain has TRBV27 and TRBJ2-7, with TRBD2 matching 12 bases. V was clipped by 4 bases and J by 3 bases; unmatched bases: 7. The length of the CDR3 is 16 residues. Germline assignment: CDR1 MNHEY and CDR2 SMNVEV (reference sequence). The CDR3: CASSSRLAGEYYEQYF. As DNA, the CDR3 is TGTGCCAGCAGTTCACGACTAGCGGGAGAGTACTACGAGCAGTACTTC.

This clone was picked up one time. The DNA for the CDR3 is TGTGCCAGCAGCTTAATCCAGGGCCAAGAGACCCAGTACTTC. This sequence encodes CASSLIQGQETQYF. This sequence joins TRBV7-3 and TRBJ2-5, with TRBD1 as a possible D gene (5 bases). Trimming took off 1 base at V and 1 base at J, with 7 bases between the two ends. There are 14 residues in the CDR3. CDR1 SGHTA and CDR2 FQGTGA come from the germline V gene.

This clone was seen only a few times. This chain connects TRBV25-1 to TRBJ2-4; 7 nucleotides line up with TRBD1. Germline V gene data show CDR1 as MGHDK and CDR2 as SYGVNS. V dropped 4 bases and J dropped 9; count of bases not matched to a gene: 6. CDR3 length equals 13 residues. Here the CDR3 reads CASSGGTVSIQYF. Here the CDR3 DNA reads TGTGCCAGCAGTGGGGGGACAGTAAGCATTCAGTACTTC.

This clone has only one observation. The chain is built from TRBV4-2 and TRBJ1-2; TRBD1 is a possible D gene (5 bases). Per the germline V gene, CDR1 is LGHNA and CDR2 is YNFKEQ. The CDR3 runs 12 residues. The V end lost 4 bases, the J end lost 11 bases, and 14 bases lay between the germline ends. CDR3 sequence reads: CASSPKGVRYTF. The CDR3 DNA reads as TGTGCCAGCAGCCCTAAAGGGGTTAGGTACACCTTC.

The gene calls are TRBV3-1 (or the pseudogene TRBV3-2) and TRBJ2-5, with D possibly matching TRBD1 (5 bases). In germline, CDR1 is LGHDT, CDR2 YNNKEL (reference sequence). The CDR3 spans 13 residues. Trimming pared 5 bases from V and 1 base from J, leaving 8 bases between. The CDR3 is CASSSDIQETQYF. The DNA of the CDR3 is TGTGCCAGCAGCTCGGACATCCAAGAGACCCAGTACTTC.

This chain uses TRBV7-9 with TRBJ2-7, with a tentative D call TRBD2 (6 bases). Germline CDR1 is SEHNR and CDR2 is FQNEAQ (reference sequence). V dropped 0 bases and J dropped 7 bases, with 7 bases sitting between them. The CDR3 covers 12 residues. CDR3 region: CASSLAAGEQYF. CDR3 DNA: TGTGCCAGCAGCTTAGCGGCGGGGGAGCAGTACTTC.

This clone showed up just once. V is TRBV19 and J is TRBJ1-1; 7 bases are a match to TRBD1. The CDR3 contains 14 residues. Per germline, CDR1 LNHDA and CDR2 SQIVND (reference sequence). The V gene end was trimmed by 7 bases and the J gene end by 6 bases; junction bases not matched to a gene: 11. The CDR3 region is CASMKLDRDSEAFF. The CDR3 coding sequence is TGTGCCAGTATGAAACTCGACAGGGACTCTGAAGCTTTCTTT.

CDR3 DNA sequence: TGTGCCAGCAGCTTAGAGGGACAGGGTTCCGAGCAGTACTTC. Protein: CASSLEGQGSEQYF. This chain links TRBV7-9 with TRBJ2-7; 9 positions agree with TRBD1. The CDR3 spans 14 residues. V shed 1 base and J 6 bases; nucleotides not matched to a gene: 4. Germline CDR1 and CDR2: SEHNR and FQNEAQ (reference sequence).

J is TRBJ2-7 and V is TRBV5-6; 7 bases map to TRBD1. The germline V gene has CDR1 SGHDT and CDR2 YYEEEE. This CDR3 has 15 residues. V lost 1 base and J lost 2; bases outside the gene matches: 6. The CDR3 sequence: CASSLLETGTYEQYF. In DNA form, the CDR3 reads TGTGCCAGCAGCTTGCTGGAGACAGGGACCTACGAGCAGTACTTC.

This clone was recorded only once. This chain links TRBV28 with TRBJ1-1, with no clear D. V was pared by 1 base and J by 1 base, with 7 bases between. The CDR3 is made up of 14 amino acids. Germline V gene lookup returns CDR1 MDHEN and CDR2 SYDVKM. The DNA of the CDR3 is TGTGCCAGCAGTTTATTGACGGGGAACACTGAAGCTTTCTTT. Amino acids: CASSLLTGNTEAFF.

This sequence joins TRBV6-5 and TRBJ1-6; 7 nucleotides match TRBD1. Per germline, CDR1 MNHEY and CDR2 SVGAGI. Unmatched junction bases numbered 8, after V lost 2 bases and J lost 7 bases. The CDR3 sequence is 16 residues long. The CDR3 DNA reads as TGTGCCAGCAGTTACGGATTGACAGGGCCAAATTCACCCCTCCACTTT. It codes for CASSYGLTGPNSPLHF.

This clone appeared a single time. The chain carries TRBV7-8 and TRBJ2-1; 7 bases are a match to TRBD2. Germline V gene data show CDR1 as SGHVS and CDR2 as FQNEAQ. The CDR3 is 15 amino acids. After removal of 1 base from V and 2 bases from J, the junction contained 2 bases not matched to a gene. In DNA form, the CDR3 reads TGTGCCAGCAGCTTAGGCGGGAGCACCTACAATGAGCAGTTCTTC. Its protein product is CASSLGGSTYNEQFF.

The V gene is TRBV24-1, the J gene TRBJ1-1; possibly TRBD1 for D (6 bases). Trimming shortened V by 4 bases and J by 3 bases, and 14 bases separated the two germline ends. In germline, CDR1 is KGHDR, CDR2 SFDVKD. The CDR3 has 15 amino acids. The CDR3, as DNA: TGTGCCACCAGTGACTCGACAGGCCGGGACACTGAAGCTTTCTTT. It specifies CATSDSTGRDTEAFF.

The J gene is TRBJ2-5, the V gene TRBV7-9, with a weak D call TRBD2 (6 bases). The CDR3 runs 16 residues. Trimming shortened V by 5 bases and J by 1 base, and 17 bases separated the two germline ends. Germline V gene sequence: CDR1 SEHNR, CDR2 FQNEAQ (reference sequence). CDR3 sequence (DNA): TGTGCCAGCAGCCTTGGGGAGGCCTCCTTCCAAGAGACCCAGTACTTC. It translates to CASSLGEASFQETQYF.

The chain couples TRBV18 to TRBJ1-1; a possible D gene is TRBD1 (5 bases). The germline V gene has CDR1 KGHSH and CDR2 LQKENI. V lost 6 bases and J lost 4, with 18 bases in between. This CDR3 has 15 residues. DNA of the CDR3: TGTGCCAGCTCGCCTTCCCCGGGGAGGGGCACTGAAGCTTTCTTT. It specifies CASSPSPGRGTEAFF.

This sequence joins TRBV4-1 and TRBJ1-5, with D unclear. Germline lookup yields CDR1 MGHRA and CDR2 YSYEKL. CDR3 size: 17 residues. V was trimmed by 0 bases and J by 0 bases, leaving 12 bases between them. CDR3 nucleotides: TGCGCCAGCAGCCAAGATCTCACAGTCTATAGCAATCAGCCCCAGCATTTT. Translating gives CASSQDLTVYSNQPQHF.

This rearrangement joins TRBV11-3 to TRBJ2-7; D perhaps matches TRBD2 (6 bases). The CDR3 is 15 amino acids. V lost 0 bases to trimming and J lost 1 base, with 10 bases between them. CDR1 SGHNT and CDR2 YENEEA come from the germline V gene. CDR3 nucleotides: TGTGCCAGCAGCTTAGATTCGCGGGATTCCTACGAGCAGTACTTC. Encoded protein: CASSLDSRDSYEQYF.

In this sample, this clone turned up a few times. The chain has TRBV30 and TRBJ1-2; weak D call: TRBD1 (6 bases). V was trimmed by 2 bases and J by 0 bases, leaving 10 bases between them. The CDR3 sequence is 14 residues long. From germline, CDR1 is GTSNPN and CDR2 SVGIG (reference sequence). The CDR3 reads CAWSRNRANYGYTF. Here the CDR3 DNA reads TGTGCCTGGAGTAGGAACAGGGCTAACTATGGCTACACCTTC.

V is TRBV7-8 and J is TRBJ1-5, with D unresolved. With 5 bases removed from V and 1 base from J, the gap between germline ends came to 18 bases. The germline CDR1 and CDR2 sequences are SGHVS and FQNEAQ. CDR3 length equals 17 residues. The CDR3 spells CASSPRISRRSNQPQHF. The CDR3 DNA reads TGTGCCAGCAGCCCCCGTATAAGTAGGAGAAGCAATCAGCCCCAGCATTTT.

Comment on this clone: A read error may produce the germline difference seen at one junction end. This chain uses TRBV2 with TRBJ1-2; 7 bases agree with TRBD1. The CDR3 runs to 13 residues. CDR1 and CDR2 (germline): SNHLY, FYNNEI. The CDR3 is CAISKDRNYGYTF. CDR3 bases: TGTGCCATCAGTAAGGACAGGAACTATGGCTACACCTTC.

The rearrangement joins TRBV11-1 to TRBJ2-3; TRBD1 is a possible D gene (6 bases). V was shortened by 2 bases and J by 4 bases, with 13 bases between the two germline ends. Germline V lookup: CDR1 SGHAT, CDR2 FQDESV (reference sequence). The CDR3 length is 15 residues. CDR3 nucleotides: TGTGCCAGCAGCTTAAAGCTGGGGGCGGCAGATACGCAGTATTTT. It is translated as CASSLKLGAADTQYF.

This sequence joins TRBV7-9 and TRBJ2-7, with D maybe TRBD2 (5 bases). V was trimmed by 5 bases and J by 5 bases, leaving 19 bases between them. Germline V gene sequence: CDR1 SEHNR, CDR2 FQNEAQ (reference sequence). CDR3 length: 15 amino acids. CDR3 protein: CASSLFPGINNEQYF. The CDR3 nucleotides read TGTGCCAGCAGCCTTTTCCCGGGGATCAACAACGAGCAGTACTTC.

The chain combines TRBV18 with TRBJ2-3, with 11 nucleotides matching TRBD2. The V gene's germline CDR1 is KGHSH and CDR2 LQKENI. With V trimmed by 7 bases and J by 0 bases, 3 bases remained unmatched. This CDR3 spans 15 amino acids. Here the CDR3 reads CASLGLAASTDTQYF. The CDR3, as DNA: TGTGCCAGCTTGGGACTAGCGGCTAGCACAGATACGCAGTATTTT.

The chain joins TRBV28 to TRBJ1-4; D ambiguous. V lost 7 bases, J lost 8 bases, and 17 bases lay in between. CDR3 length: 14 amino acids. CDR1 and CDR2 (germline): MDHEN, SYDVKM. The CDR3 loop reads CASTLGWTGEKLFF. CDR3 bases: TGTGCCAGCACCCTCGGGTGGACGGGGGAAAAACTGTTTTTT.

The rearrangement joins TRBV10-1 to TRBJ2-5; possible D gene TRBD2, 5 bases. Looked up from germline, CDR1 is WNHNN and CDR2 is SYGVQD (reference sequence). With 5 bases removed from V and 6 bases from J, the gap between germline ends came to 13 bases. CDR3 length: 13 residues. CDR3 amino acids: CASSPAEGQTQYF. Written as DNA, the CDR3 is TGCGCCAGCAGTCCAGCCGAGGGCCAGACCCAGTACTTC.